The sequence of this TCR beta chain was determined in a study of blood T cell repertoires in COVID-19 (dated by TCRdb to between 2020 and 2021). As for the study more broadly: Samples covering the acute and convalescent phases of COVID-19 were provided by collaborators in the United States, Italy and Spain. Nearly every sample came with metadata listing a de-identified subject ID, COVID-19 status, age in years and sex. The samples were drawn from two sources: the first 160 participants of the ongoing ImmuneRACE study, and 950 to 1,500 subjects contributed by 6 global collaborators. Deeply sampled blood TCRbeta repertoires from subjects exposed to, actively infected with, or recovered from COVID-19 were included in the dataset. A freely available public database, intended as a resource for researchers studying the immune response to SARS-CoV-2, is where the repertoires were released. HLA class I and class II types, where available, came from metadata supplied by the sample provider rather than from assay-based typing. The prospective study material was composed of cDNA or gDNA derived from T cells, B-cell-depleted T cells, or PBMCs.

One collaborating source in Seattle enrolled patients while the patients were actively infected and followed the patients over time throughout the course of disease. Collaborating institutions collected whole blood in K2EDTA tubes following their own protocols. Collaborator samples were shipped for TCRbeta analysis as frozen whole blood, isolated PBMCs, or DNA extracted from either sample type. The immunoSEQ Assay, a bias-controlled multiplex PCR, was used to amplify TCRbeta CDR3 regions from genomic DNA. In the paper's pipeline: Nucleated cell counts per sample were estimated from amplification of reference gene primers within the assay. To quantify the absolute abundance of each unique TCRbeta CDR3 rearrangement, sequence reads were collapsed and filtered. For each sample, productive Simpson clonality was calculated as the square root of Simpson's diversity index over productive rearrangements. The clones in this table, taken by TCRdb from immuneACCESS, are in-frame only. Not every clone is retained; where verified, under half of the shortfall comes from an unresolved V gene, and the cause of the rest is unknown. V, J and clone size reflect that table, while D and trimming were determined from the DNA. The sample table contains 150,000 to 200,000 clones; only one count was recorded for about 85% of them. Of the sample, more than 12% is held by the ten largest clones.

Study-wide conclusions, independent of this receptor: How much clinical and demographic metadata was included differed by source and by participant, and the metadata was provided uncurated.

A word on this clone: This clone's antigen is unknown. The sample holds no much larger clone one base away, and base qualities are not on file.

The V end loses 6 bases and the J end loses 5 bases, and a stretch of 16 bases separates them. There are 14 amino acids in the CDR3, from cysteine to phenylalanine inclusive. The CDR3 DNA has 42 bases and is translated from base 1. Per the germline V gene, MNHEY is the CDR1 and SVGAGI is the CDR2. The chain is assembled from TRBV6-5 and TRBJ1-2; TRBD1 might be the D gene, on 5 matching bases. The sequence came from a woman aged 70-85 years with COVID-19, enrolled during active disease. What was sequenced was peripheral blood. The CDR3 region has the sequence CASRRVQVEYGYTF. In nucleotide form, the sequence is TGTGCCAGCAGGCGCGTACAGGTTGAATATGGCTACACCTTC.